The rows below give T cell receptor beta chains drawn from one sample of a study of T cell repertoires in cytomegalovirus infection. MiXCR was run by TCRdb on the reads, yielding one entry per CDR3 protein. Of about 900,000 distinct CDR3 sequences detected, roughly 30% appear once; the ten largest clones hold 13%. These TCRs' antigens remain unknown. Source: cultured CD8+ T cells from PBMCs, taken from culture after CMV antigen stimulation. The receptors stem from a human donor in good health (CMV status not recorded). Some clones in this sample may be carry-over from other donors' samples. The CDR3 runs from the conserved cysteine through the conserved F or W.

J gene: TRBJ1-1
V gene: TRBV7-6
CDR3 protein: CASSSQTGTEAFF

J gene: TRBJ1-5
V gene: TRBV20-1
CDR3 protein: CSAREGLDRVYSNQPQHF

J gene: TRBJ1-1
V gene: TRBV13
CDR3 protein: CASSGQGGLTEAFF

J gene: TRBJ2-7
V gene: TRBV6-1
CDR3 protein: CASHQWETSGFYEQYF

J gene: TRBJ2-3
V gene: TRBV20-1
CDR3 protein: CSATTGLGVVDTQYF

J gene: TRBJ1-2
V gene: TRBV19
CDR3 protein: CASSTTGGASAGYTF

J gene: TRBJ1-1
V gene: TRBV10-3
CDR3 protein: CAISGQVNTEAFF

J gene: TRBJ1-6
V gene: TRBV6-1
CDR3 protein: CASISGDARNSPLHF

J gene: TRBJ2-3
V gene: TRBV7-9
CDR3 protein: CASSPPERGRPADTQYF

J gene: TRBJ2-3
V gene: TRBV7-6
CDR3 protein: CASRPGLAGGIDTQYF

J gene: TRBJ1-2
V gene: TRBV7-9
CDR3 protein: CASSLGAGQGGYTF

J gene: TRBJ1-3
V gene: TRBV4-1
CDR3 protein: CASSGPGNSGNTIYF

J gene: TRBJ2-2
V gene: TRBV4-3
CDR3 protein: CASSQLDRAYTNTGELFF

J gene: TRBJ2-1
V gene: TRBV11-2
CDR3 protein: CASSLRTGAPNEQFF

J gene: TRBJ2-2
V gene: TRBV6-6
CDR3 protein: CASTHRGAGEVGELFF

J gene: TRBJ2-6
V gene: TRBV7-8
CDR3 protein: CASSLGGGGGLTGANVLTF

J gene: TRBJ2-1
V gene: TRBV27
CDR3 protein: CASSNLGSYNEQFF

J gene: TRBJ2-1
V gene: TRBV4-2
CDR3 protein: CASSPDPGLSDGEQFF

J gene: TRBJ2-2
V gene: TRBV12-3/TRBV12-4
CDR3 protein: CASSSSSGTTTGELFF

J gene: TRBJ1-4
V gene: TRBV25-1
CDR3 protein: CASHSGEKLFF

J gene: TRBJ1-2
V gene: TRBV20-1
CDR3 protein: CSARRTGVDYTF

J gene: TRBJ2-3
V gene: TRBV7-3
CDR3 protein: CASSLGDNHPFTDTQYF

J gene: TRBJ1-1
V gene: TRBV7-9
CDR3 protein: CASRRQDPTEAFF

J gene: TRBJ2-7
V gene: TRBV7-8
CDR3 protein: CASSPSIAGGNYEQYF

J gene: TRBJ2-2
V gene: TRBV7-2
CDR3 protein: CASSSDTGELFF

J gene: TRBJ2-4
V gene: TRBV6-1
CDR3 protein: CASSERQGGAKNIQYF